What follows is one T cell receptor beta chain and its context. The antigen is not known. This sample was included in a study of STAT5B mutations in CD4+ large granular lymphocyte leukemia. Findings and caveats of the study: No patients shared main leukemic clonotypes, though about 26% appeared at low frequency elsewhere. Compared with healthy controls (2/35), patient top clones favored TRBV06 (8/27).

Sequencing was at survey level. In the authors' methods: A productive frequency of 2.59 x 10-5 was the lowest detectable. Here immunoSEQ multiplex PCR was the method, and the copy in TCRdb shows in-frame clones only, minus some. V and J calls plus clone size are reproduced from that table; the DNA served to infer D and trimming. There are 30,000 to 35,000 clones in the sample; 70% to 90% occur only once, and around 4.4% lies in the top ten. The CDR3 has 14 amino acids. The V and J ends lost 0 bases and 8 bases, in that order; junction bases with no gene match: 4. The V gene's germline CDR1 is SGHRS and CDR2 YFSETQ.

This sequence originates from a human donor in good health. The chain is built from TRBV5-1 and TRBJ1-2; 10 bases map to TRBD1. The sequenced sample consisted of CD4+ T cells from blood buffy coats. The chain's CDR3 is CASSLGGQGRGYTF. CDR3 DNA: TGCGCCAGCAGCTTGGGGGGACAGGGGAGAGGCTACACCTTC. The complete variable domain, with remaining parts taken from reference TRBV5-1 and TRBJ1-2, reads KAGVTQTPRYLIKTRGQQVTLSCSPISGHRSVSWYQQTPGQGLQFLFEYFSETQRNKGNFPGRFSGRQFSNSRSEMNVSTLELGDSALYLCASSLGGQGRGYTFGSGTRLTVV.